Presented here are 15 T cell receptor beta chains from one specimen sequenced in a study of glioma-infiltrating T cells after dendritic cell vaccination. Repertoires were generated with immunoSEQ multiplex PCR, while TCRdb's copy carries only in-frame clones and drops some. Here the sample spans roughly 80,000 clones, roughly 91% being singletons. The time point was: after dendritic cell vaccination, including at tumor progression/relapse. This sample comprised blood, obtained after dendritic cell vaccination. Receptors originate from a human donor with glioblastoma.

This chain joins TRBV11-3 and TRBJ1-1; possible D gene TRBD1, 5 bases. Germline V gene data show CDR1 as SGHNT and CDR2 as YENEEA. The CDR3 sequence is 12 residues long. Trimming removed 5 bases from V and 11 bases from J, with 15 bases in between. CDR3 protein: CASSGDLGGAFF. The CDR3 coding sequence is TGTGCCAGCAGCGGGGACCTCGGGGGGGCTTTCTTT.

The chain is built from TRBV6-5 and TRBJ1-1, with D possibly matching TRBD1 (5 bases). This CDR3 comprises 13 residues. V lost 6 bases to trimming and J lost 4 bases, with 12 bases between them. The germline V gene encodes CDR1 MNHEY and CDR2 SVGAGI. The CDR3: CASSTGGGTEAFF. The CDR3 nucleotides are TGTGCCAGCAGCACGGGGGGGGGCACTGAAGCTTTCTTT.

The rearrangement uses TRBV5-4 and TRBJ2-1, with 7 bases that match TRBD2. V trimming: 3 bases; J trimming: 9 bases; junction bases outside the gene matches: 12. Germline V CDR1 and CDR2: SGHNT, YYREEE (reference sequence). The CDR3 extends over 15 amino acids. This chain's CDR3 is CASSYPGGSEGEQFF. The CDR3 DNA sequence: TGTGCCAGCAGCTACCCGGGGGGTAGCGAGGGTGAGCAGTTCTTC.

The J gene is TRBJ2-5, the V gene TRBV5-6; 8 positions match TRBD1. Trimming cost V 4 bases and J 3 bases; bases outside gene matches: 5. The germline V gene has CDR1 SGHDT and CDR2 YYEEEE. This CDR3 spans 14 amino acids. This chain's CDR3 is CASSVTGGEETQYF. The DNA for the CDR3 is TGTGCCAGCAGCGTAACAGGGGGAGAAGAGACCCAGTACTTC.

This clone has just a few counts. The chain is built from TRBV5-1 and TRBJ1-2; 9 positions agree with TRBD1. This CDR3 is 14 amino acids long. Germline loops: CDR1 SGHRS, CDR2 YFSETQ. With V trimmed by 7 bases and J by 4 bases, 8 bases remained unmatched. The CDR3: CASSPRTGVYGYTF. CDR3 DNA: TGCGCCAGCTCACCCCGGACAGGGGTCTATGGCTACACCTTC.

The rearrangement links TRBV7-6 to TRBJ2-1, with a tentative D call TRBD2 (5 bases). V was clipped by 0 bases and J by 8 bases, with 8 bases between them. The germline CDR1 and CDR2 sequences are SGHVS and FNYEAQ. CDR3 length: 13 residues. The DNA for the CDR3 is TGTGCCAGCAGCTTAGCGAACGGGGATGAGCAGTTCTTC. Translation: CASSLANGDEQFF.

V and J are TRBV19 and TRBJ2-7; TRBD1 matches at 9 bases. CDR1 LNHDA and CDR2 SQIVND come from the germline V gene (reference sequence). The CDR3 runs to 15 residues. V lost 5 bases, J lost 4 bases, and 9 bases stayed unmatched. The CDR3 bases are TGTGCCAGTAGTTCGCGGACAGGGGATTATTACGAGCAGTACTTC. This codes for CASSSRTGDYYEQYF.

The chain combines TRBV11-3 with TRBJ2-1; perhaps TRBD1 as D (5 bases). This CDR3 comprises 14 residues. Trimming left V 3 bases short and J 7 bases short, with 13 bases between. Germline V lookup: CDR1 SGHNT, CDR2 YENEEA. CDR3 DNA sequence: TGTGCCAGCAGCTTTTCCTGGGGCATGAATGAGCAGTTCTTC. Residues: CASSFSWGMNEQFF.

The rearrangement uses TRBV6-1 and TRBJ2-1; D might be TRBD2 (6 bases). The germline V and J ends were trimmed by 8 bases and 9 bases, with 20 bases remaining between them. Germline V gives CDR1 MNHNS, CDR2 SASEGT. This CDR3 is 14 amino acids long. The CDR3 protein is CASSAAGRIGEQFF. The DNA of the CDR3 is TGTGCCAGCTCTGCGGCAGGGAGGATCGGTGAGCAGTTCTTC.

This chain connects TRBV14 to TRBJ2-1; TRBD2 is a possible D gene (5 bases). V lost 1 base, J lost 4 bases, and 14 bases lay in between. CDR1 is SGHDN and CDR2 is FVKESK in the germline V gene. The CDR3 totals 16 residues. CDR3 region: CASSQAWYGLYNEQFF. In DNA, the CDR3 is TGTGCCAGCAGCCAAGCGTGGTACGGACTGTACAATGAGCAGTTCTTC.

In this sample, this clone turned up a few times. The chain recombines TRBV18 with TRBJ2-3; D ambiguous. The V end was cut by 6 bases, the J end by 6 bases, with 10 bases between. The CDR3 sequence is 12 residues long. Per the germline V gene, CDR1 is KGHSH and CDR2 is LQKENI. For the CDR3, the DNA is TGTGCCAGCTCCTCCTCTAGTGATACGCAGTATTTT. It translates to CASSSSSDTQYF.

The rearrangement joins TRBV27 to TRBJ2-1; 8 bases match TRBD1. The germline gives CDR1 MNHEY, CDR2 SMNVEV (reference sequence). The CDR3 runs 15 residues. J lost 3 bases, V lost 8 bases, and 9 bases had no gene match. DNA of the CDR3: TGTGCCAGCGGCGCGGACAGGGCGGACTACAATGAGCAGTTCTTC. Protein: CASGADRADYNEQFF.

This clone has only one observation. The chain recombines TRBV5-1 with TRBJ1-2; possible D gene TRBD1, 6 bases. V was trimmed by 4 bases and J by 4 bases, leaving 17 bases between them. The length of the CDR3 is 15 residues. From germline, CDR1 is SGHRS and CDR2 YFSETQ. The CDR3 DNA sequence: TGCGCCAGCAGCCCGGACGGGGGGCTCGGCTATGGCTACACCTTC. Translation gives CASSPDGGLGYGYTF.

This chain connects TRBV7-5 to TRBJ1-5. TRBV7-5 is classified as a pseudogene. The CDR3 runs 14 residues. The CDR3 DNA sequence: TGTGTCAGAAGCGCCCGGGGGACTCATCAGCCCCAGCATTTT. It is translated as CVRSARGTHQPQHF.

This clone was counted once. The genes are TRBV7-2 and TRBJ2-2; tentatively, D is TRBD1 (5 bases). Trimming removed 4 bases at V and 1 base at J, with 7 bases between. Germline V gives CDR1 SGHTA, CDR2 FQGNSA. This CDR3 is built from 14 residues. CDR3 sequence reads: CASSYQGNTGELFF. The CDR3 DNA is TGTGCCAGCAGCTACCAGGGGAACACCGGGGAGCTGTTTTTT.